Each of the 27 T cell receptor beta chains below was sequenced from the same sample in a study of cytomegalovirus exposure and HLA in healthy donors. Using immunoSEQ multiplex PCR, the repertoire was profiled, and TCRdb retains in-frame clones only, with some absent. Of 55,000 to 75,000 clones in the sample, approximately 96% are singletons; the top ten hold about 4%. The source material was PBMCs. The receptors originated from a young man in good health and CMV-seropositive.

This clone was recorded a few times. Within the sample, other DNA sequences also encode this same CDR3. The chain is built from TRBV6-5 and TRBJ2-7; 10 positions agree with TRBD1. Losses at the gene ends were 4 bases for V and 3 bases for J; bases not matched to a gene: 6. Germline V gene sequence: CDR1 MNHEY, CDR2 SVGAGI. The length of the CDR3 is 15 residues. The CDR3 nucleotides are TGTGCCAGCAGTTGGGCGGGACAGGGGAGCTACGAGCAGTACTTC. This gives the protein CASSWAGQGSYEQYF.

The chain carries TRBV5-1 and TRBJ2-7; 7 bases line up with TRBD2. Per the germline V gene, CDR1 is SGHRS and CDR2 is YFSETQ. This CDR3 has 13 amino acids. V was pared by 7 bases and J by 5 bases, with 9 bases of the junction left unmatched. CDR3 nucleotides: TGCGCCAGCGGCATATTTGGGGGGGACGAGCAGTACTTC. It is translated as CASGIFGGDEQYF.

The rearrangement joins TRBV6-5 to TRBJ2-1; D is unresolved. The V end lost 4 bases, the J end lost 5 bases, and 3 bases lay between the germline ends. Germline V lookup: CDR1 MNHEY, CDR2 SVGAGI. The CDR3 has 11 amino acids. The chain's CDR3 is CASSFNNEQFF. The DNA for the CDR3 is TGTGCCAGCAGTTTCAACAATGAGCAGTTCTTC.

In DNA, the CDR3 is TGTGCCAGTAGTATAGATCCGGAGACTAGACAAGAGACCCAGTACTTC. Translation gives CASSIDPETRQETQYF. This rearrangement joins TRBV19 to TRBJ2-5; possible D gene TRBD2, 6 bases. The CDR3 runs to 16 residues. The V gene lost 0 bases and the J gene lost 2 bases, with 13 bases spanning the gap. CDR1 LNHDA and CDR2 SQIVND come from the germline V gene (reference sequence). Looking up the rest from reference TRBV19 and TRBJ2-5 gives the full variable domain: DGGITQSPKYLFRKEGQNVTLSCEQNLNHDAMYWYRQDPGQGLRLIYYSQIVNDFQKGDIAEGYSVSREKKESFPLTVTSAQKNPTAFYLCASSIDPETRQETQYFGPGTRLLVL.

The chain couples TRBV30 to TRBJ2-3; D perhaps matches TRBD2 (5 bases). Germline CDR1 is GTSNPN and CDR2 is SVGIG (reference sequence). The CDR3 is 14 residues long. Trimming removed 1 base from V and 0 bases from J, with 8 bases in between. The CDR3 here is CAWSERISTDTQYF. The CDR3 DNA sequence: TGTGCCTGGAGTGAGCGGATTAGCACAGATACGCAGTATTTT.

V gene TRBV27 combines with J gene TRBJ2-7, with 11 bases aligning to TRBD1. Germline V CDR1 and CDR2: MNHEY, SMNVEV (reference sequence). The CDR3 has 15 residues. The junction had 6 bases not matched to a gene; V was cut back by 5 bases and J by 3 bases. Here the CDR3 DNA reads TGTGCCAGCAGTCCCTCGGGACAGGGGGTCTACGAGCAGTACTTC. The encoded protein is CASSPSGQGVYEQYF.

The V call is TRBV7-9, the J call TRBJ2-5; a possible D gene is TRBD2 (5 bases). The CDR3 totals 16 residues. The V gene's germline CDR1 is SEHNR and CDR2 FQNEAQ (reference sequence). V was pared by 2 bases and J by 2 bases, with 15 bases between. The CDR3 here is CASSLTSSYSQETQYF. The CDR3, as DNA: TGTGCCAGCAGCTTAACTTCTAGCTACTCACAAGAGACCCAGTACTTC.

The chain combines TRBV5-4 with TRBJ2-5, with D possibly matching TRBD2 (5 bases). CDR3 length: 15 amino acids. V was pared by 3 bases and J by 2 bases, with 14 bases between. Germline V gene sequence: CDR1 SGHNT, CDR2 YYREEE (reference sequence). Here the CDR3 DNA reads TGTGCCAGCAGCTCAGGACTCACTAAGCAAGAGACCCAGTACTTC. Its protein is CASSSGLTKQETQYF. The full variable domain, in which reference TRBV5-4 and TRBJ2-5 provide the parts outside the CDR3, is ETGVTQSPTHLIKTRGQQVTLRCSSQSGHNTVSWYQQALGQGPQFIFQYYREEENGRGNFPPRFSGLQFPNYSSELNVNALELDDSALYLCASSSGLTKQETQYFGPGTRLLVL.

The chain couples TRBV9 to TRBJ1-6; D unresolved. V gave up 2 bases and J gave up 2 bases, with 8 bases separating them. The CDR3 is 15 amino acids. In germline, CDR1 is SGDLS, CDR2 YYNGEE. The CDR3 nucleotides read TGTGCCAGCAGCGTCGAGGGTACCTATAATTCACCCCTCCACTTT. It codes for CASSVEGTYNSPLHF.

J is TRBJ2-7 and V is TRBV28; 8 nucleotides match TRBD1. Germline V CDR1 and CDR2: MDHEN, SYDVKM. The CDR3 is made up of 17 amino acids. The trim removed 3 bases at V and 0 bases at J, leaving 10 bases unmatched. CDR3 region: CASSFSGQGESSYEQYF. As DNA, the CDR3 is TGTGCCAGCAGTTTCTCAGGACAGGGCGAGAGCTCCTACGAGCAGTACTTC.

This clone has only one observation. The genes are TRBV10-1 and TRBJ1-1; TRBD1 is a possible D gene (5 bases). V lost 8 bases, J lost 1 base, and 11 bases lay in between. This CDR3 is built from 13 residues. Germline V gene data show CDR1 as WNHNN and CDR2 as SYGVQD (reference sequence). The CDR3 is CASSLGGNTEAFF. DNA for the CDR3: TGCGCCAGCTCCCTCGGGGGGAACACTGAAGCTTTCTTT.

The chain uses TRBV7-9 and TRBJ2-2; D is perhaps TRBD1 (6 bases). Trimming shortened V by 10 bases and J by 1 base, and 19 bases separated the two germline ends. The CDR3 sequence is 16 residues long. The germline CDR1 and CDR2 sequences are SEHNR and FQNEAQ (reference sequence). The CDR3 DNA follows: TGTGCCACCTCCCCGGGCAGGGGTGGGAACACCGGGGAGCTGTTTTTT. It translates to CATSPGRGGNTGELFF.

The chain uses TRBV10-3 and TRBJ2-7; 9 bases agree with TRBD1. V was pared by 6 bases and J by 4 bases, with 7 bases of the junction left unmatched. This CDR3 region has 14 residues. CDR1 and CDR2 from the germline V gene are ENHRY and SYGVKD. The CDR3 sequence is CAISVQGAEYEQYF. CDR3 bases: TGTGCCATCAGCGTACAGGGGGCAGAATACGAGCAGTACTTC.

The V and J genes are TRBV2 and TRBJ2-3; tentatively, D is TRBD1 (5 bases). Germline CDR1 and CDR2: SNHLY and FYNNEI. V gave up 4 bases and J gave up 0 bases, with 5 bases separating them. The CDR3 covers 13 residues. CDR3 sequence: CASSAGSTDTQYF. The CDR3 DNA is TGTGCCAGCAGTGCAGGGAGCACAGATACGCAGTATTTT.

The chain employs TRBV6-1 and TRBJ1-2, with D tentatively TRBD1 (6 bases). The CDR3 has 14 residues. V was cut by 2 bases and J by 4 bases, with 11 bases left in between. The germline V gene encodes CDR1 MNHNS and CDR2 SASEGT. CDR3 region: CASSEIQGSYGYTF. In nucleotides, the CDR3 is TGTGCCAGCAGTGAAATACAGGGCAGCTATGGCTACACCTTC.

The rearrangement uses TRBV6-4 and TRBJ2-5, with 8 bases aligning to TRBD2. The last part of the DNA fits TRBJ2-7 better; the J call may be wrong. Looked up from germline, CDR1 is MRHNA and CDR2 is SNTAGT. The CDR3 extends over 15 amino acids. The CDR3 DNA sequence: TGTGCCAGCAGCTGCTACCGGGAGGGTTCCTACGAGCAGTACTTC. This codes for CASSCYREGSYEQYF.

The V call is TRBV19, the J call TRBJ1-2, with 9 bases lining up with TRBD1. Germline V gene data show CDR1 as LNHDA and CDR2 as SQIVND (reference sequence). Trimming at V came to 2 bases and at J to 6 bases, leaving 4 bases not matched to a gene. CDR3 length: 14 amino acids. CDR3 protein: CASSIPGQGDGYTF. CDR3 sequence (DNA): TGTGCCAGTAGTATACCGGGACAGGGAGATGGCTACACCTTC.

This clone counts as medium-sized (0.01 to 0.1%). The rearrangement joins TRBV4-1 to TRBJ1-5, with D maybe TRBD1 (6 bases). V was clipped by 2 bases and J by 3 bases, with 14 bases between them. This CDR3 region has 16 residues. Germline V lookup: CDR1 MGHRA, CDR2 YSYEKL. The CDR3: CASSQITSGVNQPQHF. The CDR3 DNA reads as TGCGCCAGCAGCCAAATTACTTCAGGGGTCAATCAGCCCCAGCATTTT.

CDR3 nucleotide sequence: TGTGCCACCGGAAGACAGACCTCTGGAAACACCATATATTTT. Translated: CATGRQTSGNTIYF. This chain links TRBV28 with TRBJ1-3, with TRBD1 as a possible D gene (5 bases). The V end was cut by 10 bases, the J end by 0 bases, with 13 bases between. Germline CDR1 is MDHEN and CDR2 is SYDVKM. The CDR3 consists of 14 residues.

The chain uses TRBV6-5 and TRBJ2-7; TRBD2 is a possible D gene (5 bases). Germline V CDR1 and CDR2: MNHEY, SVGAGI. The length of the CDR3 is 14 residues. V was pared by 2 bases and J by 2 bases, with 10 bases between. Here the CDR3 reads CASSYTLATYEQYF. The CDR3 nucleotides are TGTGCCAGCAGTTACACTCTAGCAACCTACGAGCAGTACTTC.

The chain combines TRBV28 with TRBJ2-4; tentatively, D is TRBD1 (6 bases). This CDR3 region has 16 residues. V lost 6 bases and J lost 0, with 15 bases in between. From germline, CDR1 is MDHEN and CDR2 SYDVKM. The CDR3 DNA is TGTGCCAGCAGCCCCGCAGGGGCCCTAGCCAAAAACATTCAGTACTTC. Residues: CASSPAGALAKNIQYF.

This clone was observed a single time. The chain is built from TRBV5-4 and TRBJ2-7; no definite D call. This CDR3 is 15 amino acids long. Germline CDR1 SGHNT, CDR2 YYREEE (reference sequence). Trimming left V 3 bases short and J 2 bases short, with 15 bases between. This chain's CDR3 is CASSSWAGSTYEQYF. The CDR3 DNA reads TGTGCCAGCAGCTCCTGGGCAGGATCAACCTACGAGCAGTACTTC.

V usage is TRBV2 and J usage is TRBJ1-2, with 9 bases lining up with TRBD1. CDR3 length: 16 amino acids. The V segment lost 4 bases and the J segment 7 bases; nucleotides outside the gene matches: 13. CDR1 and CDR2 from the germline V gene are SNHLY and FYNNEI. CDR3 in DNA: TGTGCCAGCAGTGTCACGAGTGGACAGGGGTTCTTTGGCTACACCTTC. Amino acid sequence: CASSVTSGQGFFGYTF.

The gene calls are TRBV7-3 and TRBJ2-2, with TRBD1 matching over 8 bases. The CDR3 runs to 16 residues. V lost 4 bases and J lost 4; bases outside the gene matches: 8. The germline V gene encodes CDR1 SGHTA and CDR2 FQGTGA. CDR3 DNA: TGTGCCAGCAGCTGGCAGGGGGCCGTTGGCACCGGGGAGCTGTTTTTT. It codes for CASSWQGAVGTGELFF.

This chain links TRBV7-2 with TRBJ2-2; 7 nucleotides align to TRBD2. Trimming took 4 bases from V and 6 from J; bases not matched to a gene: 8. The CDR3 is made up of 15 amino acids. Per the germline V gene, CDR1 is SGHTA and CDR2 is FQGNSA. CDR3 bases: TGTGCCAGCAGCTGGGGGGGGTCGGTCGCCGGGGAGCTGTTTTTT. It is translated as CASSWGGSVAGELFF. The variable domain in full, completed from reference TRBV7-2 and TRBJ2-2, reads GAGVSQSPSNKVTEKGKDVELRCDPISGHTALYWYRQSLGQGLEFLIYFQGNSAPDKSGLPSDRFSAERTGGSVSTLTIQRTQQEDSAVYLCASSWGGSVAGELFFGEGSRLTVL.

The chain combines TRBV6-6 with TRBJ2-7; possibly TRBD1 for D (6 bases). The ends were cut back, 0 bases at V and 4 bases at J, with 13 bases in the middle. This CDR3 region has 15 residues. Germline CDR1 and CDR2: MNHNY and SVGAGI (reference sequence). The CDR3 bases are TGTGCCAGCAGTTACTCGAGACAGGCACCGTACGAGCAGTACTTC. This codes for CASSYSRQAPYEQYF.

This rearrangement joins TRBV13 to TRBJ2-1; D is unclear. The CDR3 length is 11 residues. Germline V gene lookup returns CDR1 PRHDT and CDR2 FYEKMQ (reference sequence). The V gene lost 5 bases and the J gene lost 9 bases, with 8 bases spanning the gap. The CDR3 here is CASSQAGEQFF. The CDR3 nucleotides are TGTGCCAGCAGCCAGGCCGGTGAGCAGTTCTTC.